Shown below are 16 T cell receptor beta chains from a single sample sequenced in a study of CDR3 diversity in severe acne. TCRdb reprocessed the PCR reads via MiXCR and lists one record per CDR3 protein. The data hold 65,000 to 95,000 distinct CDR3 sequences, with 45% to 60% observed a single time. The specimen was blood. The receptor set was obtained from a male donor in good health, without acne.

This chain connects TRBV24-1 to TRBJ1-5; TRBD1 aligns across 8 bases. The CDR3 is made up of 20 amino acids. The trim removed 2 bases at V and 0 bases at J, leaving 14 bases unmatched. In germline, CDR1 is KGHDR, CDR2 SFDVKD. The CDR3 sequence is CATSDSAGGSPRGSNQPQHF. CDR3 sequence (DNA): TGTGCCACCAGTGATTCGGCAGGGGGCAGCCCCCGAGGTAGCAATCAGCCCCAGCATTTT.

This chain uses TRBV6-1 with TRBJ1-2; no definite D call. This CDR3 has 12 residues. The germline V gene has CDR1 MNHNS and CDR2 SASEGT. V was pared by 1 base and J by 5 bases, with 5 bases between. The CDR3 region is CASSEGKYGYTF. DNA of the CDR3: TGTGCCAGCAGTGAAGGGAAGTATGGCTACACCTTC.

This clonotype was detected many times. The V gene is TRBV29-1, the J gene TRBJ2-3; 7 positions agree with TRBD1. Germline CDR1 reads SQVTM; CDR2 reads ANQGSEA. V shed 8 bases, J shed 4 bases, and the junction held 6 bases outside the gene matches. The CDR3 runs to 12 residues. Written as DNA, the CDR3 is TGCAGCCACCGACAGGGCCCAGATACGCAGTATTTT. Translation: CSHRQGPDTQYF.

This rearrangement joins TRBV20-1 to TRBJ2-7, with 9 bases that match TRBD2. This CDR3 comprises 13 residues. CDR1 is DFQATT, CDR2 SNEGSKA, per germline (reference sequence). Trimming removed 6 bases from V and 9 bases from J; junction bases left unmatched: 12. CDR3 sequence reads: CSAAGTSYLGQYF. DNA of the CDR3: TGCAGTGCGGCCGGGACTAGCTATCTTGGGCAGTACTTC.

The chain recombines TRBV7-6 with TRBJ1-2; tentative D call: TRBD1 (5 bases). There are 11 residues in the CDR3. Trimming took 5 bases from V and 12 from J, leaving 13 bases between them. Germline assignment: CDR1 SGHVS and CDR2 FNYEAQ. The CDR3 sequence: CASSPGGSDTF. The DNA for the CDR3 is TGTGCCAGCAGCCCCGGGGGGTCGGACACCTTC.

In regard to this clonotype: A much larger clone lies one base from this, so it may be a read error. The rearrangement links TRBV6-6 to TRBJ1-4, with 7 bases matching TRBD1. Germline V gene data show CDR1 as MNHNY and CDR2 as SVGAGI (reference sequence). The CDR3 has 14 amino acids. DNA of the CDR3: TGTGCCAGCAGTTACGGGGCAGGGGGTGAAAGACTGTTTTTT. It codes for CASSYGAGGERLFF.

V is TRBV3-1 and J is TRBJ2-5, with D perhaps TRBD1 (6 bases). V gave up 3 bases and J gave up 9 bases, with 17 bases separating them. The CDR3 covers 14 residues. Germline assignment: CDR1 LGHDT and CDR2 YNNKEL (reference sequence). The CDR3 spells CASSHGQSAEPQYF. Here the CDR3 DNA reads TGTGCCAGCAGCCACGGACAGTCAGCCGAGCCCCAGTACTTC.

This clonotype was seen only a few times. The J gene is TRBJ1-5, the V gene TRBV2; 7 bases fit TRBD1. CDR1 and CDR2 (germline): SNHLY, FYNNEI. The CDR3 is 14 residues long. Trimming at V came to 5 bases and at J to 7 bases, leaving 8 bases not matched to a gene. CDR3 nucleotide sequence: TGTGCCAGCAGTCGACAGGGATCTGGGCAGCCCCAGCATTTT. Protein sequence: CASSRQGSGQPQHF. The entire variable domain, with the rest obtained from reference TRBV2 and TRBJ1-5, is as follows: EPEVTQTPSHQVTQMGQEVILRCVPISNHLYFYWYRQILGQKVEFLVSFYNNEISEKSEIFDDQFSVERPDGSNFTLKIRSTKLEDSAMYFCASSRQGSGQPQHFGDGTRLSIL.

The chain carries TRBV29-1 and TRBJ1-2; 9 nucleotides agree with TRBD1. The CDR3 runs to 13 residues. V was pared by 6 bases and J by 0 bases, with 2 bases of the junction left unmatched. Germline V gene sequence: CDR1 SQVTM, CDR2 ANQGSEA. The CDR3 protein is CSVRTGANYGYTF. The CDR3 region has the DNA TGCAGCGTAAGGACAGGGGCTAACTATGGCTACACCTTC.

This clonotype came up many times. The genes are TRBV28 and TRBJ1-2, with D possibly being TRBD1 (5 bases). The CDR3 is 15 amino acids. Per germline, CDR1 MDHEN and CDR2 SYDVKM. V was cut by 4 bases and J by 2 bases, with 14 bases left in between. CDR3 bases: TGTGCCAGCAGTTGGGACGTCGAGGGGAACTATGGCTACACCTTC. It is translated as CASSWDVEGNYGYTF.

This clonotype was recorded many times. The V call is TRBV20-1, the J call TRBJ1-2; no firm D call. V lost 4 bases, J lost 2 bases, and 14 bases lay in between. CDR1 is DFQATT, CDR2 SNEGSKA, per germline (reference sequence). This CDR3 is built from 14 residues. The CDR3 loop reads CSATQEGLNYGYTF. For the CDR3, the DNA is TGCAGTGCTACCCAGGAGGGCTTAAACTATGGCTACACCTTC.

This clonotype was seen repeatedly, ten times or more. J is TRBJ2-2 and V is TRBV29-1; D gene unclear. With 2 bases removed from V and 0 bases from J, the gap between germline ends came to 4 bases. Germline CDR1 and CDR2: SQVTM and ANQGSEA. The CDR3 has 13 residues. The chain's CDR3 is CSVELTNTGELFF. The CDR3, as DNA: TGCAGCGTTGAACTTACGAACACCGGGGAGCTGTTTTTT.

The chain uses TRBV3-1 and TRBJ1-1; no clear D gene. The CDR3 length is 12 residues. CDR1 and CDR2 from the germline V gene are LGHDT and YNNKEL (reference sequence). The V gene lost 6 bases and the J gene lost 9 bases, with 14 bases spanning the gap. The CDR3: CASRTGRGQAFF. DNA for the CDR3: TGTGCCAGCAGAACTGGGCGCGGCCAAGCTTTCTTT.

The V and J genes are TRBV2 and TRBJ1-1; D unresolved. The V and J ends lost 6 bases and 8 bases respectively, with 16 bases between them. CDR1 and CDR2 from the germline V gene are SNHLY and FYNNEI. This CDR3 contains 13 residues. The CDR3 region is CASSPQGTMEAFF. DNA of the CDR3: TGTGCCAGCAGCCCGCAAGGAACCATGGAAGCTTTCTTT.

This clonotype occurred a few times. V usage is TRBV12-3 or TRBV12-4 and J usage is TRBJ2-5; tentatively, D is TRBD1 (6 bases). Trimming took 4 bases from V and 2 from J, leaving 8 bases between them. The CDR3 has 13 amino acids. This chain's CDR3 is CASSWTDQETQYF. The CDR3 DNA is TGTGCCAGCAGTTGGACAGATCAAGAGACCCAGTACTTC.

The J gene is TRBJ2-2, the V gene TRBV5-1; 8 bases fit TRBD2. Germline-derived CDR1 and CDR2 are SGHRS and YFSETQ. The V gene end was trimmed by 5 bases and the J gene end by 1 base; junction bases not matched to a gene: 4. The CDR3 length is 15 residues. The DNA for the CDR3 is TGCGCCAGCAGGCTAACTAGCGGGAACACCGGGGAGCTGTTTTTT. It specifies CASRLTSGNTGELFF.